This TCR beta chain was obtained from a study of cytomegalovirus exposure and HLA in healthy donors (dated 2017 in TCRdb). With respect to the entire study: According to an earlier analysis of 450 to 650 of the donors, 150 million to 200 million T cells yielded 90 million to 130 million unique TCR beta sequences and approximately 280 Gb of sequence data. About 300 gigabases of sequencing data and tens of millions of unique TCR sequences were included in an early release covering several hundred HLA-typed donors. Of the 350 to 450 genotyped donors, over 80% were placed in the genetic ancestry cluster associated with self-reported Caucasian donors. The study aimed to test whether signatures of past pathogen exposure could be identified by cataloging public T cell receptors. The study used immunosequencing to profile the T cell repertoires of hundreds of subjects and linked those repertoires to cytomegalovirus serostatus. In addition to the first cohort of several hundred subjects, a separate validation cohort of approximately 120 different subjects was used. The study combined high-throughput TCR immunosequencing, statistical association of individual TCRs with disease status, and machine learning to predict cytomegalovirus infection status. A later analysis re-examined previously published TCR beta repertoires from just over 650 donors and added high-resolution HLA genotyping to investigate patterns of TCR occurrence. Rather than using new phenotypic data, the later analysis identified candidate immune exposures from TCR beta sequences and from how often those sequences occurred across donors. An earlier analysis of several hundred of the donors applied high-throughput TCR beta sequencing to assess whether each TCR beta V gene segment acted as functional or pseudogenic. Donor age, sex, ethnicity and CMV serostatus were collected together with the repertoire data. A later genetic analysis took genome-wide SNP genotypes for about 55% of the roughly 670 donors and used that subset as a discovery cohort. Every discovery cohort repertoire had been produced on one sequencing platform. HLA typing covered class I and class II loci at four-digit resolution. Typing coverage varied by locus: about 620-640 donors for A, B, C, DRB1 and DQB1; some 520 for DQA1; nearly 610 for DPA1; under 490 for DPB1. Because of strong linkage in the cohort, five DR-DQ haplotypes were treated as single units for association and clustering. Across around 400 genotyped donors of the cohort, an average of approximately 240,000 unique TCR beta nucleotide sequences per donor were sequenced, and around 20% of those sequences were non-productive. Findings and caveats that apply to the study as a whole: Assigning TCR associations to individual alleles was difficult when HLA alleles, especially DR and DQ, strongly co-occurred. An earlier analysis of around 600 of the donors showed that most TCR beta V segments appeared in productive rearrangements either about 87% or about 30% of the time, which broadly matched IMGT annotations. In a later analysis, over 15,000 TCR beta sequences were associated with specific HLA alleles at a false discovery rate of 0.05. Only TCR beta chains were sequenced in this cohort, and the absence of alpha or paired-chain data limited detectable features. Seventeen rarely observed V segments, including chromosome 9 orphons, were excluded from the earlier analysis of several hundred of the donors because counts were too low. A few of the identified cytomegalovirus-associated TCR beta chains were confirmed in vitro to be specific for cytomegalovirus antigens. The authors suggested that the approach could potentially be generalized to other disease states and immunological phenotypes. In a later genetic analysis, fewer N-insertions in productive TCRs were reported among donors in an Asian-associated ancestry cluster than the approximately 670-donor mean. The presence/absence analyses assumed that sequencing depth was roughly uniform across donors, and that assumption may not be true. The classifier was reported to diagnose cytomegalovirus status with high specificity and sensitivity in both the original and validation cohorts. Because HLA typing was unavailable for some donors at each locus, only the typed subset was used in association tests. Because the 87-base-pair reads could not distinguish some IMGT-functional V segments, including TRBV6-2 and TRBV6-3, those segments were excluded. In a later analysis, HLA-associated TCR beta chains showed more clonal expansion and lower generation probabilities than non-associated chains that were equally common. A further reported finding was that TCR beta sequences accurately predicted the HLA-A and HLA-B alleles for most subjects in the first cohort. The sequencing pipeline was judged likely to have produced a cluster of highly shared sequence variants as a technical artifact. Most TCR sequences were observed very rarely across donors, whereas some public TCRs were present in many individuals. In a later analysis, several top co-occurrence clusters were reported to appear linked to parvovirus B19, influenza, CMV and Epstein-Barr virus. In the study, roughly 160 TCR beta chains were listed as associated with cytomegalovirus. A later analysis found that most CMV-associated TCR beta chains appeared HLA-restricted, with HLA associations seemingly driven largely by CMV exposure. The only immune exposure information available for the cohort was CMV serostatus. A later genetic analysis associated a missense DCLRE1C variant with V-gene and J-gene trimming of TCR beta chains, and an independent cohort replicated the association. A later analysis found that TCR association rates varied across HLA loci, with DRB1 alleles showing the most associated TCRs and HLA-C alleles the fewest. Correlated functional status among segregating V segments might be attributable to linkage disequilibrium, but an unknown experimental factor could not be ruled out.

V and J are trimmed by 3 bases and 8 bases, and the gene matches miss 12 bases of the junction. CDR1 MNHNS and CDR2 SASEGT are derived from the germline V gene. Counted from cysteine to phenylalanine, this CDR3 has 16 amino acids. CDR3 DNA is the only sequence kept; it has 48 bases, read in frame from the first base. In total, roughly 710 healthy bone marrow donors made up the cohort. All cohort members were sampled while nominally healthy, although unrecorded immune exposures were likely present. CMV serostatus was positive for about 290 and negative for about 55% of the 666 cohort members, and was not recorded for this donor. A peripheral blood sample was collected from each donor, and TCR beta sequencing was performed on peripheral blood mononuclear cells. Genomic DNA extraction from the blood cell samples was performed with the Qiagen DNeasy Blood Extraction Kit. The method behind the library was the immunoSEQ multiplex PCR assay. The multiplex PCR relied on a mix of 60 forward primers for TCR Vbeta segments and 13 reverse primers for TCR Jbeta segments. The CDR3 region of rearranged TCR beta genes was amplified from genomic DNA by a multiplex PCR assay. On the Illumina HiSeq System, the amplified TCR beta libraries were sequenced as 87-base-pair reads. The paper's data handling went like this. In a later analysis, tens of millions of unique TCR beta chains were counted across the approximately 640 repertoires, and roughly 11 million of these chains were shared by at least two donors. To remove PCR and sequencing errors, raw reads were error-corrected and collapsed into unique sequences using a nearest-neighbor algorithm that merged closely related sequences. To assign V, D and J gene segments, CDR3 sequences were aligned to IMGT reference sequences. For a sequence to be retained, a match of at least six nucleotides to both a V gene segment and a J gene segment was required. A rearrangement was called productive if the CDR3 had no stop codons and remained in frame with V and J, and every other rearrangement was called non-productive. CDR3 was defined according to IMGT convention as the region running from the second conserved V-encoded cysteine to the conserved J-encoded phenylalanine. Sequences without an unambiguous match to a single V gene segment were excluded from the earlier analysis of a few hundred of the donors. An earlier analysis of several hundred of the donors called V segments functional above 56.7% productive rearrangements and segregating when the between-donor standard deviation exceeded 5%. A statistical classification framework was developed to diagnose cytomegalovirus status using the catalog of TCR beta chain sequences. V and J gene assignment, in a later analysis, came from comparing TCR nucleotide sequences with IMGT/GENE-DB human TR gene sequences. The TCRdist pipeline was used in a later analysis to assign CDR3 sequences and most-parsimonious VDJ recombination scenarios. In a later analysis, each TCR beta chain was defined by its CDR3 amino acid sequence together with its V-gene family, and reads without a unique V-gene family were excluded. In a later analysis, some 600 highly shared, low-generation-probability nucleotide sequences were removed to address suspected cross-contamination and a sequencing artifact. A later analysis calculated a clonal expansion index for each public chain from normalized within-repertoire ranks of inferred template counts. Generation probabilities in a later analysis came from a VDJ recombination model fitted to out-of-frame rearrangements, and those results were checked against IGoR. In a later analysis, hypergeometric tests were used to score TCR-TCR, TCR-HLA and TCR-CMV co-occurrence, with a repertoire-size bias correction applied to TCR pairs. To estimate false discovery rates, a later analysis permuted the HLA or CMV assignments 20 times. A later analysis grouped co-occurring TCRs with DBSCAN, adding TCRdist sequence similarity when clustering within HLA-allele-positive subsets. Repertoires with fewer than 30,000 or more than 120,000 public chains, plus five repertoires with anomalous nucleotide sharing, were excluded from co-occurrence clustering. TCRdb limited this immuneACCESS table to in-frame rearrangements with V and J called. A share of clones is missing; checked studies link under half to unresolved V genes, and the rest is unexplained. That table is the source of V, J and clone size, and D and trimming were worked out from the DNA. The sample has 35,000 to 45,000 clones on record, about 50% of them singletons. Of the sample, 12% falls within the top ten clones.

As for this clone: No antigen is known for it. Nothing much larger sits one base from this clone, and base qualities are not available.

Recombination joined TRBV6-1 with TRBJ2-1, with 8 bases matching TRBD2. The origin of this receptor is a human donor in good health. The sequenced sample consisted of PBMCs. The sequence in DNA is TGTGCCAGCAGTGAGTTAGCCAGCGGGAGATATCATGAGCAGTTCTTC. Its translation is CASSELASGRYHEQFF.